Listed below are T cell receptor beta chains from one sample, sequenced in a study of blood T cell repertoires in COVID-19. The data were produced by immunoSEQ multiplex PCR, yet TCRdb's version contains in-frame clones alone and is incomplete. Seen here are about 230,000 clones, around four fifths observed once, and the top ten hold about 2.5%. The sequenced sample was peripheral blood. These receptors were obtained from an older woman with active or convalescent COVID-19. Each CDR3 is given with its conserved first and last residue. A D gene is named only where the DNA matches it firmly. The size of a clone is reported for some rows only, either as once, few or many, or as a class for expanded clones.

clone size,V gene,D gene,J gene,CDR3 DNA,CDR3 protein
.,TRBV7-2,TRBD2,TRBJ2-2,TGTGCCAGCAGCCGCTTCCTAGCGGGAGCCGGGGAGCTGTTTTTT,CASSRFLAGAGELFF
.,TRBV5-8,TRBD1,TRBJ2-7,TGTGCCAGCAGCTTGGCCGGGACAGGGTCCTACGAGCAGTACTTC,CASSLAGTGSYEQYF
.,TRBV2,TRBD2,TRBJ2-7,TGTGCCAGCAGACTGGGACTAGCGGGAGTCCCCTACGAGCAGTACTTC,CASRLGLAGVPYEQYF
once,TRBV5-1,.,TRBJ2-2,TGCGCCAGCACGCCCCCGGGCCGTCAGGGGACCGGGGAGCTGTTTTTT,CASTPPGRQGTGELFF
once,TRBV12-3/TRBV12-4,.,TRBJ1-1,TGTGCCAGCAGCCCGCAGGGGGAAGCTTTCTTT,CASSPQGEAFF
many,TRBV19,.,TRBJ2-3,TGTGCCAGTAGTATAATGGGGCAAAGCACAGATACGCAGTATTTT,CASSIMGQSTDTQYF
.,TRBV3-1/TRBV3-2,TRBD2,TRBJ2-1,TGTGCCAGCAGCCAAGAATTCCTAGCGGGGGGGCCCAATGAGCAGTTCTTC,CASSQEFLAGGPNEQFF
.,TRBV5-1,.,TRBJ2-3,TGCGCCAGCAGCGGTTATAGCGGAGCTAGCACAGATACGCAGTATTTT,CASSGYSGASTDTQYF
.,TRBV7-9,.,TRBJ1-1,TGTGCCAGCAGCCCCTCTCGGGACACTGAAGCTTTCTTT,CASSPSRDTEAFF
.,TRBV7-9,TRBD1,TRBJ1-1,TGTGCCAGCAGCTTACAGGGGGCTGTGAACACTGAAGCTTTCTTT,CASSLQGAVNTEAFF
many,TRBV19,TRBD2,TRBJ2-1,TGTGCCAGTAGCCGGACTAGCCTCCCAGGAGGCGACAATGAGCAGTTCTTC,CASSRTSLPGGDNEQFF
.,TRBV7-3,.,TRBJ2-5,TGTGCCAGCAGCTTATCTAGTGAGGAGACCCAGTACTTC,CASSLSSEETQYF
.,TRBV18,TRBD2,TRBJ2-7,TGTGCCAGCTCACCCCCTAGCGGGAGTACCCCCTACGAGCAGTACTTC,CASSPPSGSTPYEQYF
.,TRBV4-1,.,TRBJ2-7,TGCGCCAGCAGCCAAGATCTTGGTATAATCGGCAGTCAGGGCTCCTACGAGCAGTACTTC,CASSQDLGIIGSQGSYEQYF
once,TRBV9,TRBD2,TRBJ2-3,TGTGCCAGCAGCGTAGGCTTGAGCGGGAGGCAAGATACGCAGTATTTT,CASSVGLSGRQDTQYF
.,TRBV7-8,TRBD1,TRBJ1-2,TGTGCCAGCAGCTTAGCGGGTTTCGGGACAGGGGTGAACTACACCTTC,CASSLAGFGTGVNYTF
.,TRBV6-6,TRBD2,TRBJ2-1,TGTGCCAGCAGCCCAGGACTAGCCTACAATGAGCAGTTCTTC,CASSPGLAYNEQFF
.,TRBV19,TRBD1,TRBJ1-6,TGTGCCAGTACCCTGGGACAGGGCTTGCGGACTTATAATTCACCCCTCCACTTT,CASTLGQGLRTYNSPLHF
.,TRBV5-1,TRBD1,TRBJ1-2,TGCGCCAGCAGCTTGGGGACAGGGGGCTATGGCTACACCTTC,CASSLGTGGYGYTF
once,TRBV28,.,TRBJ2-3,TGTGCCAGCAGTCCCGGGGTTGCGGGGAGAGGGGATACGCAGTATTTT,CASSPGVAGRGDTQYF
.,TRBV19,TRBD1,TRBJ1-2,TGTGCCAGTAGTCTCCAACCGGGACAGGGAGGATTGGGGTATGGCTACACCTTC,CASSLQPGQGGLGYGYTF
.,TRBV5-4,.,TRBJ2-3,TGTGCCAGCAGCCCGAGGGGGGGTGCTACAGATACGCAGTATTTT,CASSPRGGATDTQYF
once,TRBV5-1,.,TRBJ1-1,TGCGCCAGCAGCTTGGACAGGGCCACTGAAGCTTTCTTT,CASSLDRATEAFF
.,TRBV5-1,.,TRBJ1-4,TGCGCCAGCAGCTTGGCCGGGGGGAAGGTCGAAAAACTGTTTTTT,CASSLAGGKVEKLFF
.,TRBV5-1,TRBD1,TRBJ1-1,TGCGCCAGCAGGGGACAGACAAACACTGAAGCTTTCTTT,CASRGQTNTEAFF
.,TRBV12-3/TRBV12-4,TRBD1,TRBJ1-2,TGTGCCAGCAGTTTGGGACAGGGGTGGGGCTACACCTTC,CASSLGQGWGYTF
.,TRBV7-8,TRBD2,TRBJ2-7,TGTGCCAGCAGCTTACTACCTAGCGGGAGTTTAGGGGGAGGGGAGCAGTACTTC,CASSLLPSGSLGGGEQYF
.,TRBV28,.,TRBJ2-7,TGTGCCAGCAGTTCCCCGGGTCGCGAGCAGTACTTC,CASSSPGREQYF
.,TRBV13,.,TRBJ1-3,TGTGCCAGCAGGGAGTCGACTTCTGGAAACACCATATATTTT,CASRESTSGNTIYF
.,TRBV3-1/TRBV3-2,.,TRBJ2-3,TGTGCCAGCAGCCAAGCTATTCGACGGGGGGATACGCAGTATTTT,CASSQAIRRGDTQYF
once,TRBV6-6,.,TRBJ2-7,TGTGCCAGCAGTTACTCGATTGGAGCCTACGAGCAGTACTTC,CASSYSIGAYEQYF
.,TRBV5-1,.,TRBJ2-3,TGCGCCAGCAGCGAAGCGACCAGCACAGATACGCAGTATTTT,CASSEATSTDTQYF
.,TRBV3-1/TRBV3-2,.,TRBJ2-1,TGTGCCAGCAGCCAAGGCTCAGGGGCCACCGGGTTCTTC,CASSQGSGATGFF
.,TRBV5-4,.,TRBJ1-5,TGTGCCAGCAGCTTGGCGGGTGCGGAACCCCAGCATTTT,CASSLAGAEPQHF
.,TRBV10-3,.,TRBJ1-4,TGTGCCATCAGTGGACAAAATGAAAAACTGTTTTTT,CAISGQNEKLFF
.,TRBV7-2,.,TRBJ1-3,TGTGCCAGCAGCCCAGACCGGACATCGAGGGGAAACACCATATATTTT,CASSPDRTSRGNTIYF
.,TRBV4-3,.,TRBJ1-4,TGCGCCAGCAGCCTTGGGGGGGCTAATGAAAAACTGTTTTTT,CASSLGGANEKLFF
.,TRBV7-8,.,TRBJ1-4,TGTGCCAGCAGTCAAACTAGGATACCTCGAAAACTGTTTTTT,CASSQTRIPRKLFF
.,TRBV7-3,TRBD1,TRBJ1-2,TGTGCCAGCAGCTTAAGCGGGACAGGCCTCTATGGCTACACCTTC,CASSLSGTGLYGYTF
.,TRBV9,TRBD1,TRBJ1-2,TGTGCCAGCAGCGTAGACGGCAGGGGGGATTATGGCTACACCTTC,CASSVDGRGDYGYTF
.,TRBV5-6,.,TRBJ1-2,TGTGCCAGCACCATAGACAGGCCCGACGGCTACACCTTC,CASTIDRPDGYTF
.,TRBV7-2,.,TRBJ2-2,TGTGCCAGCAGCTTAGTGGCCAGGGGCACCGGGGAGCTGTTTTTT,CASSLVARGTGELFF
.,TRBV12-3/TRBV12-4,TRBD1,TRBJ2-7,TGTGCCAGCAGTTTCAACAGGGGCTACGAGCAGTACTTC,CASSFNRGYEQYF
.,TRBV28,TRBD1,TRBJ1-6,TGTGCCAGCAGTCCAGGACAGGATAATTCACCCCTCCACTTT,CASSPGQDNSPLHF